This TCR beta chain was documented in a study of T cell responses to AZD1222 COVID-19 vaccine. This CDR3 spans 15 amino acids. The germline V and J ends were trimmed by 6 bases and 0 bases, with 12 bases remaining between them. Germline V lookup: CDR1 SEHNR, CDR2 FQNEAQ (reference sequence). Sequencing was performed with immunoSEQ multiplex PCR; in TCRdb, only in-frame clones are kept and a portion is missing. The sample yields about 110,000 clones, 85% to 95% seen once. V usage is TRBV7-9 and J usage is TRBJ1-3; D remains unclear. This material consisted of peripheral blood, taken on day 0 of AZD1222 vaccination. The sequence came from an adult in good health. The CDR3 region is CASSHTGSSGNTIYF. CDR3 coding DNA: TGTGCCAGCAGTCACACGGGGAGCTCTGGAAACACCATATATTTT. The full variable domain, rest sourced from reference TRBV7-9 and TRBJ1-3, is DTGVSQNPRHKITKRGQNVTFRCDPISEHNRLYWYRQTLGQGPEFLTYFQNEAQLEKSRLLSDRFSAERPKGSFSTLEIQRTEQGDSAMYLCASSHTGSSGNTIYFGEGSWLTVV.